The 25 T cell receptor beta chains given below trace back to one sample, sequenced in a study of technical replicates of blood from several donors (dated by TCRdb to about 2017). Library preparation employed the immunoSEQ multiplex PCR assay. This is the immuneACCESS table as TCRdb keeps it, with only in-frame sequences that have V and J called. A part of the clones is gone; compared with another copy, unresolved V genes explain less than half, and the rest is unexplained. This sample is represented by just over 95,000 clones; about 94% of them were singletons. About 0.3% of the sample comes from the top ten. The specimen sequenced was T cells isolated from PBMCs. These receptors originate from a human donor in good health.

This chain uses TRBV6-6 with TRBJ1-5; TRBD1 matches at 9 bases. CDR1 is MNHNY and CDR2 is SVGAGI in the germline V gene (reference sequence). CDR3 length: 15 residues. V lost 5 bases to trimming and J lost 11 bases; unmatched junction nucleotides: 13. CDR3 nucleotide sequence: TGTGCCAGCAGTCAAAGGGGGGACAGGGTCATTGCCCAGCATTTT. As protein: CASSQRGDRVIAQHF.

The CDR3 loop reads CAIRDSSGRADNEQFF. In nucleotides, the CDR3 is TGTGCCATCAGGGACAGTAGCGGGAGGGCCGACAATGAGCAGTTCTTC. The chain is built from TRBV10-3 and TRBJ2-1; 11 bases match TRBD2. The CDR3 contains 16 residues. V was pared by 6 bases and J by 5 bases, with 9 bases of the junction left unmatched. Germline V gene lookup returns CDR1 ENHRY and CDR2 SYGVKD.

The count of this clone is one. The CDR3 loop reads CASSLSIRTVGSYTF. The CDR3 nucleotides read TGTGCCAGCAGTTTATCAATCAGGACAGTGGGTAGCTACACCTTC. This chain joins TRBV27 and TRBJ1-2; possibly TRBD1 for D (6 bases). The V gene's germline CDR1 is MNHEY and CDR2 SMNVEV (reference sequence). There are 15 residues in the CDR3. Between the trimmed V and J ends, which lost 0 bases and 9 bases, there was a span of 17 bases.

This sequence joins TRBV29-1 and TRBJ2-3; 12 bases fit TRBD2. The trim removed 6 bases at V and 2 bases at J, leaving 6 bases unmatched. The CDR3 length is 15 residues. The germline CDR1 and CDR2 sequences are SQVTM and ANQGSEA. DNA of the CDR3: TGCAGCGTCATCTGGACTAGCGGGAACACAGATACGCAGTATTTT. It yields the protein CSVIWTSGNTDTQYF.

The chain joins TRBV2 to TRBJ2-1; D uncertain. Germline loops: CDR1 SNHLY, CDR2 FYNNEI. The CDR3 is 15 residues long. Trimming took off 4 bases at V and 0 bases at J, with 10 bases between the two ends. The CDR3 nucleotides are TGTGCCAGCAGTGCAGAACAGATCTCCTACAATGAGCAGTTCTTC. It specifies CASSAEQISYNEQFF. Full variable domain (remainder filled in from reference TRBV2 and TRBJ2-1): EPEVTQTPSHQVTQMGQEVILRCVPISNHLYFYWYRQILGQKVEFLVSFYNNEISEKSEIFDDQFSVERPDGSNFTLKIRSTKLEDSAMYFCASSAEQISYNEQFFGPGTRLTVL.

V and J are TRBV18 and TRBJ1-4, with 8 nucleotides matching TRBD1. CDR3 length: 18 residues. With V trimmed by 3 bases and J by 0 bases, 9 bases remained unmatched. CDR1 is KGHSH, CDR2 LQKENI, per germline. CDR3 DNA sequence: TGTGCCAGCTCACCTATTCAGGGGGCAGCTACAACTAATGAAAAACTGTTTTTT. Translating gives CASSPIQGAATTNEKLFF.

The genes are TRBV10-3 and TRBJ2-7; no clear D gene. Germline V CDR1 and CDR2: ENHRY, SYGVKD. The germline V and J ends were trimmed by 2 bases and 5 bases, with 10 bases remaining between them. This CDR3 contains 13 residues. This CDR3 reads CAISEVDYDEQYF. The DNA of the CDR3 is TGTGCCATCAGTGAGGTAGATTACGACGAGCAGTACTTC.

This chain joins TRBV19 and TRBJ1-5; 7 bases are shared with TRBD1. Germline CDR1 is LNHDA and CDR2 is SQIVND (reference sequence). V was clipped by 4 bases and J by 4 bases; unmatched bases: 7. The CDR3 contains 15 residues. CDR3 loop: CASSTSTGRNQPQHF. The DNA of the CDR3 is TGTGCCAGTAGTACATCGACAGGGAGGAATCAGCCCCAGCATTTT.

This chain joins TRBV25-1 and TRBJ2-7; 9 positions match TRBD1. Unmatched junction bases numbered 3, after V lost 5 bases and J lost 1 base. CDR1 is MGHDK, CDR2 SYGVNS, per germline. The CDR3 has 14 residues. This CDR3 reads CASSLGTGSYEQYF. The CDR3 DNA sequence: TGTGCCAGCAGTTTGGGGACAGGGTCCTACGAGCAGTACTTC.

This chain connects TRBV18 to TRBJ2-5; a weak D match, TRBD2 (5 bases). The V and J ends lost 4 bases and 5 bases respectively, with 14 bases between them. This CDR3 comprises 14 residues. The germline V gene has CDR1 KGHSH and CDR2 LQKENI. The CDR3 bases are TGTGCCAGCTCACTTGTCGGGGATCGGGAGACCCAGTACTTC. It translates to CASSLVGDRETQYF. Using reference TRBV18 and TRBJ2-5 for the parts outside the CDR3, the full variable domain is NAGVMQNPRHLVRRRGQEARLRCSPMKGHSHVYWYRQLPEEGLKFMVYLQKENIIDESGMPKERFSAEFPKEGPSILRIQQVVRGDSAAYFCASSLVGDRETQYFGPGTRLLVL.

The V gene is TRBV7-2, the J gene TRBJ2-1, with D unclear. V lost 1 base to trimming and J lost 13 bases, with 11 bases between them. The CDR3 is made up of 12 amino acids. CDR1 and CDR2 (germline): SGHTA, FQGNSA. The CDR3 region has the DNA TGTGCCAGCAGCTTAGGAGGTCTGTACCAGTTCTTC. It is translated as CASSLGGLYQFF.

V usage is TRBV30 and J usage is TRBJ2-2; 9 bases fit TRBD1. Germline V gene sequence: CDR1 GTSNPN, CDR2 SVGIG (reference sequence). This CDR3 region has 11 residues. The ends lost 5 bases at V and 15 bases at J; junction bases unmatched: 7. CDR3 DNA: TGTGCCTGGCTCCGGGACAGGGTATTGTTTTTT. It is translated as CAWLRDRVLFF. Drawing the rest from reference TRBV30 and TRBJ2-2, the complete variable domain is SQTIHQWPATLVQPVGSPLSLECTVEGTSNPNLYWYRQAAGRGLQLLFYSVGIGQISSEVPQNLSASRPQDRQFILSSKKLLLSDSGFYLCAWLRDRVLFFGEGSRLTVL.

CDR3 protein: CASSSTWNTEAFF. The CDR3 nucleotides are TGTGCCAGTAGTTCAACATGGAACACTGAAGCTTTCTTT. The V gene is TRBV19, the J gene TRBJ1-1, with D hard to call. The CDR3 extends over 13 amino acids. Germline CDR1 reads LNHDA; CDR2 reads SQIVND (reference sequence). With 5 bases removed from V and 1 base from J, the gap between germline ends came to 8 bases.

J is TRBJ2-2 and V is TRBV10-2; D is undetermined. CDR1 and CDR2 (germline): WSHSY, SAAADI. Trimming removed 5 bases from V and 0 bases from J, with 4 bases in between. CDR3 length: 13 residues. CDR3 sequence: CASSLANTGELFF. DNA for the CDR3: TGCGCCAGCAGTTTAGCGAACACCGGGGAGCTGTTTTTT.

This clone showed up just once. The chain joins TRBV6-5 to TRBJ1-1; D unclear. The V gene lost 8 bases and the J gene lost 4 bases, with 14 bases spanning the gap. Germline V gene data show CDR1 as MNHEY and CDR2 as SVGAGI. This CDR3 region has 13 residues. In nucleotides, the CDR3 is TGTGCCAGCGTTAGGGCGGGCACCACTGAAGCTTTCTTT. Translation: CASVRAGTTEAFF.

Points on this clone: Germline is not matched at one junction end, which may reflect a read error. The CDR3 here is CASSPGLAGSNEQFF. DNA for the CDR3: TGTGCTAGCAGTCCTGGACTAGCGGGTTCCAATGAGCAGTTCTTC. The V call is TRBV7-7, the J call TRBJ2-1, with 11 nucleotides matching TRBD2. Germline assignment: CDR1 SSHAT and CDR2 FNYEAQ (reference sequence). This CDR3 spans 15 amino acids.

This sequence joins TRBV27 and TRBJ1-2, with 8 bases lining up with TRBD1. CDR3 size: 14 residues. Germline V gene data show CDR1 as MNHEY and CDR2 as SMNVEV (reference sequence). V gave up 3 bases and J gave up 4 bases; unmatched junction bases: 4. In nucleotides, the CDR3 is TGTGCCAGCAGTTTTTCAGGGGGCCCCTATGGCTACACCTTC. This gives the protein CASSFSGGPYGYTF.

The chain carries TRBV7-2 and TRBJ1-4; D is possibly TRBD1 (6 bases). From germline, CDR1 is SGHTA and CDR2 FQGNSA. V was cut by 5 bases and J by 8 bases, with 9 bases left in between. The CDR3 is 12 amino acids. CDR3 residues: CASSRRGEKLFF. The CDR3 region has the DNA TGTGCCAGCAGCCGCAGGGGAGAAAAACTGTTTTTT.

This chain uses TRBV6-1 with TRBJ2-1, with TRBD2 matching over 12 bases. This CDR3 region has 14 residues. Germline-derived CDR1 and CDR2 are MNHNS and SASEGT. After removal of 7 bases from V and 5 bases from J, the junction contained 3 bases not matched to a gene. The CDR3: CASITSGGHNEQFF. CDR3 coding DNA: TGTGCCAGCATAACTAGCGGGGGGCACAATGAGCAGTTCTTC.

The chain recombines TRBV6-1 with TRBJ2-1; possible D gene TRBD1, 6 bases. Germline CDR1 is MNHNS and CDR2 is SASEGT. The CDR3 extends over 16 amino acids. Trimming removed 2 bases at V and 3 bases at J, with 14 bases between. CDR3 residues: CASSENVGQGYNEQFF. DNA of the CDR3: TGTGCCAGCAGTGAAAATGTGGGACAAGGCTACAATGAGCAGTTCTTC.

V gene TRBV29-1 combines with J gene TRBJ2-1; D is possibly TRBD2 (6 bases). Germline-derived CDR1 and CDR2 are SQVTM and ANQGSEA. CDR3 length: 13 residues. V was cut by 7 bases and J by 5 bases, with 15 bases left in between. Here the CDR3 reads CSGPGTQNNEQFF. The CDR3 coding sequence is TGCAGCGGCCCCGGGACTCAGAACAATGAGCAGTTCTTC.

Comment on this clone: One end of the junction is discordant with germline, which a read error may explain. The same CDR3 also results from other DNA sequences found in this sample. V and J are TRBV27 and TRBJ2-1; 10 bases are a match to TRBD2. The CDR3 runs 17 residues. Germline-derived CDR1 and CDR2 are MNHEY and SMNVEV (reference sequence). The CDR3 sequence: CASSLFYLAGEAGEQFF. As DNA, the CDR3 is TGTGCCAGTAGTTTATTCTATCTAGCGGGAGAGGCCGGTGAGCAGTTCTTC.

The J gene is TRBJ2-1, the V gene TRBV11-2, with 12 bases identical to TRBD2. The germline V gene encodes CDR1 SGHAT and CDR2 FQNNGV. The CDR3 covers 18 residues. J was trimmed by 2 bases and V by 1 base; bases with no gene match: 6. CDR3 in DNA: TGTGCCAGCAGCTTAGCGACTAGCGGGAGAATAACCTACAATGAGCAGTTCTTC. Its protein product is CASSLATSGRITYNEQFF.

Concerning this clone: One end of the junction varies from germline; a read error may be responsible. The chain joins TRBV7-8 to TRBJ1-3; D not certain. The CDR3 has 13 amino acids. The germline V gene encodes CDR1 SGHVS and CDR2 FQNEAQ. CDR3 in DNA: TGTGCCAGCAGCTTAGCGGCAGTACAAGATCGAACTTTT. This encodes CASSLAAVQDRTF. The whole variable domain, remainder taken from reference TRBV7-8 and TRBJ1-3, is GAGVSQSPRYKVAKRGQDVALRCDPISGHVSLFWYQQALGQGPEFLTYFQNEAQLDKSGLPSDRFFAERPEGSVSTLKIQRTQQEDSAVYLCASSLAAVQDRTFGEGSWLTVV.

CDR3 nucleotides: TGTGCCAGCAGTCCTTACGACAGTAGCAATCAGCCCCAGCATTTT. Translated, it gives CASSPYDSSNQPQHF. The rearrangement links TRBV6-5 to TRBJ1-5; perhaps TRBD1 as D (5 bases). Germline V gene lookup returns CDR1 MNHEY and CDR2 SVGAGI. This CDR3 has 15 residues. Trimming removed 5 bases at V and 0 bases at J, with 11 bases between.